The source of this T cell receptor (beta chain) is a study of regulatory T cells in long-lasting Graves disease. Overall study results and limits: Lower TCR diversity characterized persistent Graves' patients relative to newly diagnosed patients. Persistent disease favored TRBV28, TRBJ1-2 and TRBJ2-5.

This clonotype was observed a handful of times. Antigen unknown. Noted time point: newly diagnosed GD, antithyroid drugs for less than 3 months. The authors made the TCR library using RNA they extracted from PBMCs. The source of the patients was an endocrinology department in Xi'an, China. Building the TCR beta libraries relied on iRepertoire HTBI primers, and CDR3 regions underwent Arm-PCR. TCRdb passed the multiplex PCR reads through MiXCR, listing each CDR3 protein once. The sample has roughly 380,000 distinct CDR3 sequences; roughly 16% are singletons. Germline CDR1 and CDR2: KGHDR and SFDVKD. After removal of 0 bases from V and 8 bases from J, the junction contained 6 bases not matched to a gene. The CDR3 sequence is 16 residues long.

The input for sequencing was peripheral blood mononuclear cells (PBMCs), taken at new diagnosis, from a patient treated with antithyroid drugs. The clonotype comes from a female donor with Graves disease. The rearrangement joins TRBV24-1 to TRBJ2-1, with 10 bases aligning to TRBD2. CDR3 in amino acids: CATSDLGLAGDYEQFF. DNA for the CDR3: TGTGCCACCAGTGATTTGGGTCTAGCGGGAGACTATGAGCAGTTCTTC.